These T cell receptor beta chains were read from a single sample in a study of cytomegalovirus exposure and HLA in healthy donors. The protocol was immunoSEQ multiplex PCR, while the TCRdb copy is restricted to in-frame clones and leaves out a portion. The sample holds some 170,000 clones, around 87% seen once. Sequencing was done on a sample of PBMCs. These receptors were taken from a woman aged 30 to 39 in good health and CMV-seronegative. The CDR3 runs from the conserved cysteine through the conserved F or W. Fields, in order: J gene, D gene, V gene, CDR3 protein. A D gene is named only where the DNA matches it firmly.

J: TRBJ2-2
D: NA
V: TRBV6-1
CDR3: CASNFGANTGELFF

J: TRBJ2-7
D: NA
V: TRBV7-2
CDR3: CASSLVSFEQYF

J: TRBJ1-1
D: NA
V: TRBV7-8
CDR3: CASTSVTEAFF

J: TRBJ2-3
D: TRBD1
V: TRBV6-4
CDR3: CASSQGEGQGLDTQYF

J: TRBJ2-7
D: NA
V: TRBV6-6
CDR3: CASSPETGRSYEQYF

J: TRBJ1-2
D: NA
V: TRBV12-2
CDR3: CASRLGVWDPPSHGYTF

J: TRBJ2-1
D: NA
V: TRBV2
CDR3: CASTPLRDEQFF

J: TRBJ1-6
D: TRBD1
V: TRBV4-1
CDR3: CASSQEGTGGFPLHF

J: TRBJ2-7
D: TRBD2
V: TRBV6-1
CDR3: CASRMGGYEQYF

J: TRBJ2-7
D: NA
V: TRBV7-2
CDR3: CASSSTGFGEQYF

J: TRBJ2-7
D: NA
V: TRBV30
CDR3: CAWRRVGSYEQYF

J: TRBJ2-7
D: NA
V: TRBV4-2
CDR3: CASSQDPGNEQYF

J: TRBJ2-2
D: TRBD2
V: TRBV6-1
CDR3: CASSGLAGNTGELFF

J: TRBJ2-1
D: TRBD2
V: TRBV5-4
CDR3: CASSGGTSGGLSYNEQFF

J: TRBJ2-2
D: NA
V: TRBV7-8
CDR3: CASSQSTGPTGELFF

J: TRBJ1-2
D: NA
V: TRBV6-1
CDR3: CASRSYGYTF

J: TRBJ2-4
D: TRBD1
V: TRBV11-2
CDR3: CASSNLRQGLAKNIQYF

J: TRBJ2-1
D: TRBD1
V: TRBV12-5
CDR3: CASGLGQGWGNEQFF

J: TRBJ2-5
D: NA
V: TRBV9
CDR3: CASSVGAGGGQETQYF

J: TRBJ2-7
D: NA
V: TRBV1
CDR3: CTSSHGGGAYEQYF

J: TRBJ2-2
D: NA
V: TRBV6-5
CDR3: CASSYQQESHTGELFF

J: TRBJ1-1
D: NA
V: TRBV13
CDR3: CASSDKGGRGVNTEAFF

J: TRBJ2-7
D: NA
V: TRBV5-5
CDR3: CASSLSGGSYEQYF

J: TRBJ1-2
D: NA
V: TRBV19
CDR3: CASSIGGDYGYTF

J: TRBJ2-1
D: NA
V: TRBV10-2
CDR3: CASSGDPSRVPVGYNEQFF

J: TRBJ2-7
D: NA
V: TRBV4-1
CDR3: CASSQTLFYEQYF

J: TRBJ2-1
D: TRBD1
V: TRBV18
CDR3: CASSPNGQESSYNEQFF

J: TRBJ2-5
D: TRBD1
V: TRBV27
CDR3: CASSLLPTGVQETQYF

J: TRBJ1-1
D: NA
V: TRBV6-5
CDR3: CASLRGRDTEAFF

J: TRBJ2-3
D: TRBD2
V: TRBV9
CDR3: CASRRTSGFRDTQYF

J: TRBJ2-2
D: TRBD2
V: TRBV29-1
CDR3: CSVLSGGGGAGELFF

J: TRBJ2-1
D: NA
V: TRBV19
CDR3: CASSIQGTYNEQFF

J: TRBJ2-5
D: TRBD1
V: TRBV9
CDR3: CASSGTGGEGETQYF

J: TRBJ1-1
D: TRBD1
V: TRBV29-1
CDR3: CSVEGIRGRNTEAFF

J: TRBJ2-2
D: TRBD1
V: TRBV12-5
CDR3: CASGLGQGQTGELFF

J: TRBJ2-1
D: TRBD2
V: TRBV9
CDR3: CASSVAGGGGASNEQFF

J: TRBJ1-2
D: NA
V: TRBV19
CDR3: CASNPAGPTTGGYTF

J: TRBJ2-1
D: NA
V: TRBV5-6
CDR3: CASHERTFDNEQFF

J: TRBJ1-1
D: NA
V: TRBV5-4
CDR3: CASSLDIGSGAEAFF

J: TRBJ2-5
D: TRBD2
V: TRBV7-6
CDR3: CASSLGGGQETQYF

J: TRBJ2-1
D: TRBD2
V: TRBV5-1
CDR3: CASSWTGTSSYNEQFF

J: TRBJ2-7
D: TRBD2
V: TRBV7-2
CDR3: CASSVLPGLDSRYF

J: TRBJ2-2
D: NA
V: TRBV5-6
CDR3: CASSLSHTRELFF

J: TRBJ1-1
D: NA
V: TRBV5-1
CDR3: CASSLSDISEAFF

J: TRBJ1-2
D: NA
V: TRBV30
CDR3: CAWSVQGPTGYTF

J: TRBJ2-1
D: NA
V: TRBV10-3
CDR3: CASLGGGPASYNEQFF

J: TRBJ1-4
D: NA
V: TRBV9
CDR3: CASSVDQGRVGEKLFF

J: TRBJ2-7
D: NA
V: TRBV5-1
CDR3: CASSSLERDEQYF

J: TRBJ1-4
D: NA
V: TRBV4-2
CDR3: CASSQVFGTGEKLFF

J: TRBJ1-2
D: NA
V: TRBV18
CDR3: CASSSTYREGYGYTF

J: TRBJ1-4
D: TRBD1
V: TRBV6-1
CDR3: CASRRDRENEKLFF

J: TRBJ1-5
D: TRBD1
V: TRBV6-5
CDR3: CASSHRGGSNQPQHF

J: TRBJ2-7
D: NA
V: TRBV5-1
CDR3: CASSLGFGGYEQYF

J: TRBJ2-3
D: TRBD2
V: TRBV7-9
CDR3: CASSSLQRRLAGADTQYF

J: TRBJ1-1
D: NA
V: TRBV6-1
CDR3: CASSEVGRLNTEAFF

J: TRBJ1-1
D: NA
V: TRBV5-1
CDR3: CASSLEDANTEAFF

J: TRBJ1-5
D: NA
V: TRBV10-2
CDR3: CASSESTLKPQHF